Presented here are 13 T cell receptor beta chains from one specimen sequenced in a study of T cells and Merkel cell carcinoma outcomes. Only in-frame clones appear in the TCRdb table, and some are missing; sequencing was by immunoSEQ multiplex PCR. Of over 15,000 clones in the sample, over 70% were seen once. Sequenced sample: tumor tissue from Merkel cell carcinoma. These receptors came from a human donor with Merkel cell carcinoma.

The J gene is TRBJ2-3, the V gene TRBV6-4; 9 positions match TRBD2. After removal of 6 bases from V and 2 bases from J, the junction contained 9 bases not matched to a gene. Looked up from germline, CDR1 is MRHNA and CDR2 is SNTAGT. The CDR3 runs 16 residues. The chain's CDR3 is CASSERGGGPTDTQYF. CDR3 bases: TGTGCCAGCAGCGAACGCGGGGGGGGCCCCACAGATACGCAGTATTTT.

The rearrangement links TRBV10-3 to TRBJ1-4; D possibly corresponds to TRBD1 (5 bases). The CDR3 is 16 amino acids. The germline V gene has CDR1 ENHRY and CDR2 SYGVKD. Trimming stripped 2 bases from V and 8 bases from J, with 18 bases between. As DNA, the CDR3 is TGTGCCATCAGTGAGGGTCAGAGACAGAGAAAGGAAAAACTGTTTTTT. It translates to CAISEGQRQRKEKLFF.

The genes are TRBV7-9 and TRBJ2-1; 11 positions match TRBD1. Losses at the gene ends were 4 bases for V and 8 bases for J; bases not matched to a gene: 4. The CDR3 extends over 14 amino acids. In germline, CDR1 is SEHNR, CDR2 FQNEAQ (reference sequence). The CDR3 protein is CASSSGQGADEQFF. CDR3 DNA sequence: TGTGCCAGCAGCTCCGGACAGGGGGCCGATGAGCAGTTCTTC.

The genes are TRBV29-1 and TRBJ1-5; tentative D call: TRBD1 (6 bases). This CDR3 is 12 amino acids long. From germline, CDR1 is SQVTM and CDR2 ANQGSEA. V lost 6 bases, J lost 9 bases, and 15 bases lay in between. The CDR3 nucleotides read TGCAGCGTAGGACAGCCGCTCGGGCCCCAGCATTTT. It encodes CSVGQPLGPQHF.

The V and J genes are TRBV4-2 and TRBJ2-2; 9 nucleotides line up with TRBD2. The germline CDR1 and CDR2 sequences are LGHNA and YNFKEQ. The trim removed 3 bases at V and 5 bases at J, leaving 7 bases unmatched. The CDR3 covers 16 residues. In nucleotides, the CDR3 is TGTGCCAGCAGCCATTACGCCAGCGGGGGGACCGGGGAGCTGTTTTTT. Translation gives CASSHYASGGTGELFF.

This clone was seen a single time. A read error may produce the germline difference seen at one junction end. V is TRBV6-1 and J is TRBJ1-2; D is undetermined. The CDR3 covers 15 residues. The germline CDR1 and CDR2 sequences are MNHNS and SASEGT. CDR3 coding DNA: TGTGCCAGCAGTGAAATTTACAGTGTTTCGTATGGCTACACCTTT. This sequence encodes CASSEIYSVSYGYTF.

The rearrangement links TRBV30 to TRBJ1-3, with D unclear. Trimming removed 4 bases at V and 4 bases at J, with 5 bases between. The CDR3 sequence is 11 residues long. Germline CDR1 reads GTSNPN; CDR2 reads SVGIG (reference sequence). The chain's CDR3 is CAWNLGNTIYF. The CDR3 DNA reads TGTGCCTGGAATCTGGGAAACACCATATATTTT. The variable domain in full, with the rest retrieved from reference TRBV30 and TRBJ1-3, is SQTIHQWPATLVQPVGSPLSLECTVEGTSNPNLYWYRQAAGRGLQLLFYSVGIGQISSEVPQNLSASRPQDRQFILSSKKLLLSDSGFYLCAWNLGNTIYFGEGSWLTVV.

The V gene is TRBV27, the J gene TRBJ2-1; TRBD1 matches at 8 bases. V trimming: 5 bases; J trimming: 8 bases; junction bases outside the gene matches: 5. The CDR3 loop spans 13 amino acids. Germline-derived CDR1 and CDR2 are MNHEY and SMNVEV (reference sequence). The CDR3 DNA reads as TGTGCCAGCAGTCACAGGGGGGCCTATGAGCAGTTCTTC. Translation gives CASSHRGAYEQFF.

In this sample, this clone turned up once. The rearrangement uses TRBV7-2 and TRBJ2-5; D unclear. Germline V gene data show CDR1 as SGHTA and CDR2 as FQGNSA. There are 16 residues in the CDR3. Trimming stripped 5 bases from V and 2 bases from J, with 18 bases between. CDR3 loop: CASSVGPGEGQETQYF. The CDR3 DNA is TGTGCCAGCAGCGTAGGGCCCGGAGAAGGGCAAGAGACCCAGTACTTC. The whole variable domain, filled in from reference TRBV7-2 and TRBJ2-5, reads GAGVSQSPSNKVTEKGKDVELRCDPISGHTALYWYRQSLGQGLEFLIYFQGNSAPDKSGLPSDRFSAERTGGSVSTLTIQRTQQEDSAVYLCASSVGPGEGQETQYFGPGTRLLVL.

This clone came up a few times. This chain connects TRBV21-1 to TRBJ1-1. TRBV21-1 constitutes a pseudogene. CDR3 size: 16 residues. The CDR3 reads CASSTYPIGPEAEAFF. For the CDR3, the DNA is TGTGCCAGCAGCACGTATCCAATAGGGCCTGAGGCTGAAGCTTTCTTT.

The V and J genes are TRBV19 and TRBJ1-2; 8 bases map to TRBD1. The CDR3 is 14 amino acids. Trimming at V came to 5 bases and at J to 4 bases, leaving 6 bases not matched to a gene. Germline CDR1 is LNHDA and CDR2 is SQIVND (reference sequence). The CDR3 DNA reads TGTGCCAGTAGTGTACAGGGGGTGGCCTATGGCTACACCTTC. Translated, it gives CASSVQGVAYGYTF.

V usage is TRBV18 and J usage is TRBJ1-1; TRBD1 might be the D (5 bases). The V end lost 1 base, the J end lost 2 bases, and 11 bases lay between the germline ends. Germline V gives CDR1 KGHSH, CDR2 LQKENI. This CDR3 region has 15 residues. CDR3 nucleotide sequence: TGTGCCAGCTCACCACTTCAGGGATCAAACACTGAAGCTTTCTTT. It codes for CASSPLQGSNTEAFF.

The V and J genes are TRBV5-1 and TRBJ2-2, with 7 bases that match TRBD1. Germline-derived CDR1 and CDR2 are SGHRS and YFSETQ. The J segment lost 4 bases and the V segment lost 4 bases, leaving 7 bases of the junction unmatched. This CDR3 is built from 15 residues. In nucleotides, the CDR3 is TGCGCCAGCAGCCCTGGGACAGCCGGCACCGGGGAGCTGTTTTTT. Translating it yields CASSPGTAGTGELFF.